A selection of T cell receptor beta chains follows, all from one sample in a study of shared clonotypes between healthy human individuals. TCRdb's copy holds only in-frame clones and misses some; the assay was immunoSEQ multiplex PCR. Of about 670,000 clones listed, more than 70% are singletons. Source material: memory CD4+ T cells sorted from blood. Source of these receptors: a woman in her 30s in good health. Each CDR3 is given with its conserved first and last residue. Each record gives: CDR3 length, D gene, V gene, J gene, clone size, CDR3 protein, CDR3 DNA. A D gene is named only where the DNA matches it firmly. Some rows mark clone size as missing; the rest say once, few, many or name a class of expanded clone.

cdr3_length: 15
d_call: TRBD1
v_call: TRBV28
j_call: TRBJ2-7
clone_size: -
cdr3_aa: CASRLGGRSSYEQYF
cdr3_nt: TGTGCCAGCAGGCTAGGGGGCCGAAGCTCCTACGAGCAGTACTTC

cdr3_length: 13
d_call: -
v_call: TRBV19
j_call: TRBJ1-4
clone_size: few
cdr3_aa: CASNRQVNEKLFF
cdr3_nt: TGTGCCAGTAATAGGCAGGTCAATGAAAAACTGTTTTTT

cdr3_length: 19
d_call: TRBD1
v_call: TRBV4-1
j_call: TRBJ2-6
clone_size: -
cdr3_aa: CASSQDPGQGVSGANVLTF
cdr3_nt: TGCGCCAGCAGCCAAGATCCAGGACAGGGGGTTTCGGGGGCCAACGTCCTGACTTTC

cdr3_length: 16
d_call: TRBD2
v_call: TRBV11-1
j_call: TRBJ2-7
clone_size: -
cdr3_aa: CASSPRSSGSSVEQYF
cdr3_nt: TGTGCCAGCAGTCCTCGTTCTAGCGGGAGCTCAGTCGAGCAGTACTTC

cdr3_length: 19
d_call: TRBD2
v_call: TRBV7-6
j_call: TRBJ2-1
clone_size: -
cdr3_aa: CASSLVGTSSPGSYNEQFF
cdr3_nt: TGTGCCAGCAGCTTAGTTGGGACTAGCTCTCCGGGCTCCTACAATGAGCAGTTCTTC

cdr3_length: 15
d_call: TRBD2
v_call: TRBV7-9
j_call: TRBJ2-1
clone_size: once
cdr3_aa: CASSLGTIKYNEQFF
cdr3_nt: TGTGCCAGCAGCTTGGGGACTATCAAATACAATGAGCAGTTCTTC

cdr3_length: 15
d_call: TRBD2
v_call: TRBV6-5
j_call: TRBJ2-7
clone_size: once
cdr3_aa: CASSTGTSRAYEQYF
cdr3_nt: TGTGCCAGCAGTACAGGGACTAGCCGCGCCTACGAGCAGTACTTC

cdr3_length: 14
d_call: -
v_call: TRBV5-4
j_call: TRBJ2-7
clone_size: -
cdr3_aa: CASSFGTSTYEQYF
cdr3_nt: TGTGCCAGCAGCTTCGGGACTTCAACCTACGAGCAGTACTTC

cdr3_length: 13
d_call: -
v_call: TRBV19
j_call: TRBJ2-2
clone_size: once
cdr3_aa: CASRRQNTGELFF
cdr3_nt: TGTGCCAGTAGACGGCAGAACACCGGGGAGCTGTTTTTT

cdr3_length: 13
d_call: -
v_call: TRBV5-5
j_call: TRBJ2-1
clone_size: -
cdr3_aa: CASSLVRDNEQFF
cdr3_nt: TGTGCCAGCAGCTTGGTACGAGACAATGAGCAGTTCTTC

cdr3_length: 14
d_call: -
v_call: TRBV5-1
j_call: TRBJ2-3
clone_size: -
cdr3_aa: CASSLVLAPDTQYF
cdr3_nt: TGCGCCAGCAGCTTGGTATTAGCCCCAGATACGCAGTATTTT

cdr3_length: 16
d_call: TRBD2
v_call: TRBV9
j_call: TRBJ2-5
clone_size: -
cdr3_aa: CASSVGGSGVQETQYF
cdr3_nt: TGTGCCAGCAGCGTAGGGGGGAGCGGGGTCCAAGAGACCCAGTACTTC

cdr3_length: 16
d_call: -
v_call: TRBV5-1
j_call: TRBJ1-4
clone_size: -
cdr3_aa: CASSLVPGETNEKLFF
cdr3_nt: TGCGCCAGCAGCTTGGTCCCAGGGGAAACTAATGAAAAACTGTTTTTT

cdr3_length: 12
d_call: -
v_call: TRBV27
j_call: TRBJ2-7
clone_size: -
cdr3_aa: CASSSYSDEQYF
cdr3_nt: TGTGCCAGCAGTTCATACAGCGACGAGCAGTACTTC

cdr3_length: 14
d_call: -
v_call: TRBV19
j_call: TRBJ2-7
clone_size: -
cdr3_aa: CASSRQAGGYEQYF
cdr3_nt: TGTGCCAGTAGTAGGCAAGCGGGTGGCTACGAGCAGTACTTC

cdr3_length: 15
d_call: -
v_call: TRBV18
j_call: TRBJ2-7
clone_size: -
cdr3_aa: CASSPSAGSRIEQYF
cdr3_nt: TGTGCCAGCTCACCCTCGGCAGGGTCGAGGATCGAGCAGTACTTC

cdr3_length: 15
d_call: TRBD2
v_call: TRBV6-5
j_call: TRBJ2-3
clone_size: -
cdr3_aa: CASSYSGGPTDTQYF
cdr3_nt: TGTGCCAGCAGTTACTCGGGAGGGCCCACAGATACGCAGTATTTT

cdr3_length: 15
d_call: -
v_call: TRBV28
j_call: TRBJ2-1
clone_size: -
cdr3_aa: CASTGAESSYNEQFF
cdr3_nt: TGTGCCAGTACGGGGGCCGAGAGCTCCTACAATGAGCAGTTCTTC

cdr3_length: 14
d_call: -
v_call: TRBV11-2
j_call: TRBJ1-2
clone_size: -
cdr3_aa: CASSFVRDRYGYTF
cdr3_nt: TGTGCCAGCAGCTTCGTCCGGGACCGCTATGGCTACACCTTC

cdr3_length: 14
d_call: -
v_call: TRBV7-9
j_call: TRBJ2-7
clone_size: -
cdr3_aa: CASSPSGVTYEQYF
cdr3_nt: TGTGCCAGCAGCCCGAGTGGAGTTACCTACGAGCAGTACTTC

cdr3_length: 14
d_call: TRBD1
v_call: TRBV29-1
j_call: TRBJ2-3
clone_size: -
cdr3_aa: CSVVGDRGADTQYF
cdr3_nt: TGCAGCGTTGTGGGGGACAGGGGCGCAGATACGCAGTATTTT

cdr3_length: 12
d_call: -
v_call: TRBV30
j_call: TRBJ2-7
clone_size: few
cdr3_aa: CAWSVPGYEQYF
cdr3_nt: TGTGCCTGGAGTGTACCCGGCTACGAGCAGTACTTC

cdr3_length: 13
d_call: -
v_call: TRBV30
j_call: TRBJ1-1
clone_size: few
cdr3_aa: CAWSGTANTEAFF
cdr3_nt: TGTGCCTGGTCCGGGACGGCGAACACTGAAGCTTTCTTT

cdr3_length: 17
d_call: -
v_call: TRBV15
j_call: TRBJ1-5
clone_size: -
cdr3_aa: CATSRVPSRYVDQPQHF
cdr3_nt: TGTGCCACCAGCAGAGTACCGAGTCGATACGTGGATCAGCCCCAGCATTTT

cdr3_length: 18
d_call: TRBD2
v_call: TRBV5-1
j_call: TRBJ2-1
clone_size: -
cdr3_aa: CASSLGTSGRASYNEQFF
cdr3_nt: TGCGCCAGCAGCCTGGGGACTAGCGGGAGGGCGTCCTACAATGAGCAGTTCTTC

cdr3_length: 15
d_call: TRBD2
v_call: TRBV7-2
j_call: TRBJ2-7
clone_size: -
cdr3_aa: CASSLRLAESYEQYF
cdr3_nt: TGTGCCAGCAGCTTACGACTAGCGGAATCCTACGAGCAGTACTTC

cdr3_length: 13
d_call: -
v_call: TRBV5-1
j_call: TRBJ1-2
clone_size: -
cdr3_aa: CASSLFPSSGYTF
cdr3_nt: TGCGCCAGCAGCTTGTTCCCTAGTTCTGGCTACACCTTC

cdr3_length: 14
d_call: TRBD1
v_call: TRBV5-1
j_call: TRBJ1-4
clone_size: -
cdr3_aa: CASSLGRGLEKLFF
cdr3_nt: TGCGCCAGCAGCTTGGGCAGGGGGCTTGAAAAACTGTTTTTT

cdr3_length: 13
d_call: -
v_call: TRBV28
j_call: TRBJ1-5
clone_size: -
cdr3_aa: CASTTPGSQPQHF
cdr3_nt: TGTGCCAGCACCACCCCGGGGAGCCAGCCCCAGCATTTT

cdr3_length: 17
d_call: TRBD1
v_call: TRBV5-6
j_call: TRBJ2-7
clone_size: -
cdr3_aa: CASSPPAGTGSSYEQYF
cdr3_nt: TGTGCCAGCAGCCCGCCGGCCGGGACAGGGAGCTCCTACGAGCAGTACTTC

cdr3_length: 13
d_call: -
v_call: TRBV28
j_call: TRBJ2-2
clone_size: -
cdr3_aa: CASMIGNTGELFF
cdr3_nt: TGTGCCAGCATGATCGGGAACACCGGGGAGCTGTTTTTT

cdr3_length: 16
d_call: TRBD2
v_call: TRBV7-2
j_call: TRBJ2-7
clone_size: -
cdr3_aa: CASTLTTLAGSVEQYF
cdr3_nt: TGTGCCAGCACCTTAACGACCCTAGCGGGATCTGTCGAGCAGTACTTC

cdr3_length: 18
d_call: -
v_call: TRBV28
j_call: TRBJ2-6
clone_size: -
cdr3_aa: CASSMLWRGHAGANVLTF
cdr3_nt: TGTGCCAGCAGTATGCTGTGGAGGGGTCATGCTGGGGCCAACGTCCTGACTTTC

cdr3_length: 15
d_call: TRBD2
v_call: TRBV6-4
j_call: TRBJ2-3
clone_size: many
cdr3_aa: CASARSGTFTDTQYF
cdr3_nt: TGTGCCAGCGCCAGAAGCGGGACGTTCACAGATACGCAGTATTTT

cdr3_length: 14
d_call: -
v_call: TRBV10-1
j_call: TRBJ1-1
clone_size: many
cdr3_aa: CASSSTDEGTEAFF
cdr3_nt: TGCGCCAGCAGTTCGACAGACGAGGGGACTGAAGCTTTCTTT

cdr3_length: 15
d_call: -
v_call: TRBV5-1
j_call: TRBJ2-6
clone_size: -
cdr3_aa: CASSVGTTGANVLTF
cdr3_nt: TGCGCCAGCAGCGTTGGGACGACTGGGGCCAACGTCCTGACTTTC

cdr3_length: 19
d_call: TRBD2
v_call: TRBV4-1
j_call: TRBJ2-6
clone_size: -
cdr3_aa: CASSQEWGLAGVGANVLTF
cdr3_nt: TGCGCCAGCAGCCAAGAATGGGGGCTAGCGGGAGTTGGGGCCAACGTCCTGACTTTC

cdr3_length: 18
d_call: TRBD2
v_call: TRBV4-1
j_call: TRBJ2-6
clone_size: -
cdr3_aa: CASSRGLAGLSGANVLTF
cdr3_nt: TGCGCCAGCAGCCGCGGACTAGCGGGCCTCTCTGGGGCCAACGTCCTGACTTTC

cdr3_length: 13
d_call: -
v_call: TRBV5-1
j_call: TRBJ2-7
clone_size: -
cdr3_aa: CASSFLPGYEQYF
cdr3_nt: TGCGCCAGCAGCTTCCTCCCGGGGTACGAGCAGTACTTC

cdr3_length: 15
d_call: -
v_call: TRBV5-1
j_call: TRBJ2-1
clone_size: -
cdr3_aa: CASSFTGTFYNEQFF
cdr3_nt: TGCGCCAGCAGCTTCACAGGGACATTTTACAATGAGCAGTTCTTC

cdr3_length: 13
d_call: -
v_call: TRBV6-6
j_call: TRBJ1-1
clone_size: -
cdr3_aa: CASSYFADTEAFF
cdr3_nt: TGTGCCAGCAGTTACTTCGCGGACACTGAAGCTTTCTTT

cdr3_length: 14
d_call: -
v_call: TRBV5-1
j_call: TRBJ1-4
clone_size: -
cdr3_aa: CASSLAQNNEKLFF
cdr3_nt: TGCGCCAGCAGCTTGGCGCAGAATAATGAAAAACTGTTTTTT

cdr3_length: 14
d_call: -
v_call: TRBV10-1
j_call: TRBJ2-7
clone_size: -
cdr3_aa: CASSEVGNIYEQYF
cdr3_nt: TGCGCCAGCAGTGAGGTGGGGAACATCTACGAGCAGTACTTC

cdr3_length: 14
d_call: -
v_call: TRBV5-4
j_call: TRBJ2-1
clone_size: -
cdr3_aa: CASSLAGVLNEQFF
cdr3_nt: TGTGCCAGCAGCTTGGCGGGAGTCCTCAATGAGCAGTTCTTC

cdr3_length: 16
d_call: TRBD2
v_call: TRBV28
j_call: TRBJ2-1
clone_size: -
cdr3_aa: CASSLKTSGSKGEQFF
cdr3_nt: TGTGCCAGCAGTTTAAAGACTAGCGGGAGTAAAGGTGAGCAGTTCTTC

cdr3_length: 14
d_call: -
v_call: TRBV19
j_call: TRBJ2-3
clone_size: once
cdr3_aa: CASRYQGDTDTQYF
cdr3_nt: TGTGCCAGTAGATATCAGGGAGACACAGATACGCAGTATTTT

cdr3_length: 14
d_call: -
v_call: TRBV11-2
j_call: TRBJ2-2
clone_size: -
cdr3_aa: CASSAGQITGELFF
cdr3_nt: TGTGCCAGCAGCGCCGGACAGATCACCGGGGAGCTGTTTTTT

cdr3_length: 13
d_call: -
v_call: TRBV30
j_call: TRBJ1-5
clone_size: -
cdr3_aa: CAWSLRGYQPQHF
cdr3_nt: TGTGCCTGGAGTCTTCGGGGCTATCAGCCCCAGCATTTT

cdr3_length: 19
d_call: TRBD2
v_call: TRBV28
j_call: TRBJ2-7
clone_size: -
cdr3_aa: CASSLSSPLAGSLSYEQYF
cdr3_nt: TGTGCCAGCAGTTTAAGTTCCCCCCTAGCGGGGAGCCTCTCCTACGAGCAGTACTTC

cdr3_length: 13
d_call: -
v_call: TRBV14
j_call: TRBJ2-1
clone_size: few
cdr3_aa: CASSLQGTDEQFF
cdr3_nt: TGTGCCAGCAGTTTACAGGGTACCGATGAGCAGTTCTTC

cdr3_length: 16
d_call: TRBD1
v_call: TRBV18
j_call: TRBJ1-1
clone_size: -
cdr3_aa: CASSPLTGTDNTEAFF
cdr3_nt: TGTGCCAGCTCACCACTTACCGGGACAGATAACACTGAAGCTTTCTTT